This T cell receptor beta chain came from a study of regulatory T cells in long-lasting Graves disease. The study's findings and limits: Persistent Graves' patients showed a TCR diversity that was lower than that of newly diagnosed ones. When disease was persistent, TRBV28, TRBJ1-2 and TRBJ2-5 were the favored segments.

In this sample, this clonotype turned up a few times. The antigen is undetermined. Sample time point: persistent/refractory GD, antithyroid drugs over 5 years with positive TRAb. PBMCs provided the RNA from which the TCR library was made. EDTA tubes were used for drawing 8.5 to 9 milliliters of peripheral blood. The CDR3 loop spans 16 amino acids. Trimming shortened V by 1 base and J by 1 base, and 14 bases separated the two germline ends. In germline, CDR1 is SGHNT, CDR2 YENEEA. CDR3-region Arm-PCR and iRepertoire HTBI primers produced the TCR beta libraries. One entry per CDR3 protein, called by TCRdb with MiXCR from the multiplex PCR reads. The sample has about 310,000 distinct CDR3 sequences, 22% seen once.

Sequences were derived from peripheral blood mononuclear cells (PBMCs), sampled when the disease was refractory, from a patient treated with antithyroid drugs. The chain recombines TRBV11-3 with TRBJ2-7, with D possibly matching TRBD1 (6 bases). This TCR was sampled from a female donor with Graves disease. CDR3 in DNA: TGTGCCAGCAGCTTAGGGTTGACAGGATTTTCCTACGAGCAGTACTTC. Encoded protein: CASSLGLTGFSYEQYF.